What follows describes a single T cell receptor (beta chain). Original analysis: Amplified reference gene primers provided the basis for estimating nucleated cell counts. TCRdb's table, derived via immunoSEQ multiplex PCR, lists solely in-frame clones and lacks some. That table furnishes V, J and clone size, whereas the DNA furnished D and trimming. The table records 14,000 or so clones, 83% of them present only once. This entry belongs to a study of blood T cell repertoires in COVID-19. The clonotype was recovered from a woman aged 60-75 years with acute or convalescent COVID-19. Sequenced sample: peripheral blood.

CDR3 sequence: CASSNSISTGELFF. CDR3 DNA sequence: TGTGCCAGCAGCAATTCAATTTCCACCGGGGAGCTGTTTTTT. J is TRBJ2-2 and V is TRBV5-8, with D unresolved. CDR3 length: 14 residues. V was trimmed by 4 bases and J by 4 bases, leaving 11 bases between them. CDR1 and CDR2 from the germline V gene are SGHTS and YDEGEE.